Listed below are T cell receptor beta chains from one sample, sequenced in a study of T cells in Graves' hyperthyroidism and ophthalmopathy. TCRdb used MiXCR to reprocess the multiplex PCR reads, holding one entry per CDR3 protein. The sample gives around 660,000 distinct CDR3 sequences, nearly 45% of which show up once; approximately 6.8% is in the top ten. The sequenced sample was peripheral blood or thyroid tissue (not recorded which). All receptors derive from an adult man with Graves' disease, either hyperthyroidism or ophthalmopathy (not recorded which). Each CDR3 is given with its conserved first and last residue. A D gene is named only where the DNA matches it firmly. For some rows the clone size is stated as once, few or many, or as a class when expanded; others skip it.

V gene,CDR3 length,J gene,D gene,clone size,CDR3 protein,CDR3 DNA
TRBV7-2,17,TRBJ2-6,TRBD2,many,CASSLVLAGPGANVLTF,TGTGCCAGCAGCTTAGTTCTAGCGGGACCCGGGGCCAACGTCCTGACTTTC
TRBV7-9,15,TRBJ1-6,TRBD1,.,CASKDRTFYNSPLHF,TGTGCCAGCAAGGACAGGACTTTCTATAATTCACCCCTCCACTTT
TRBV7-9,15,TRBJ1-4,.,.,CASGLDGRTNEKLFF,TGTGCCAGCGGCTTGGATGGACGGACTAATGAAAAACTGTTTTTT
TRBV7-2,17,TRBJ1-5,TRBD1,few,CASSLAPGQGSNQPQHF,TGTGCCAGCAGCTTAGCACCGGGACAGGGTTCCAATCAGCCCCAGCATTTT
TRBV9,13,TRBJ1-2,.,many,CASSVGDDYGYTF,TGTGCCAGCAGCGTAGGAGATGACTATGGCTACACCTTC
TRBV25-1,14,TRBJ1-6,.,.,CASSVPTGNSPLHF,TGTGCCAGCAGTGTCCCCACGGGCAATTCACCCCTCCACTTT
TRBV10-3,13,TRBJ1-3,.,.,CAIVAGSGNTIYF,TGTGCCATCGTTGCAGGATCAGGAAACACCATATATTTT
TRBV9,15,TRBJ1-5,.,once,CASSVGPQLNQPQHF,TGTGCCAGCAGCGTAGGGCCCCAGCTCAATCAGCCCCAGCATTTT
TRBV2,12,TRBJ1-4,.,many,CASSDHSRLLFF,TGTGCCAGCAGTGATCATTCGCGGTTGCTGTTTTTT
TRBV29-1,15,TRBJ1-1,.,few,CSVEEPGQGDTEAFF,TGCAGCGTTGAAGAGCCCGGGCAGGGAGACACTGAAGCTTTCTTT
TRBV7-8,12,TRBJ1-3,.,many,CASSVGANTIYF,TGTGCCAGCAGCGTAGGCGCAAACACCATATATTTT
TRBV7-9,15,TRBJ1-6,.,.,CAGSLVERHNSLLHF,TGTGCCGGCAGCTTAGTTGAGAGACATAATTCACTCCTCCACTTT
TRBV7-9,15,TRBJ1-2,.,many,CASSLMPGVAPGYTF,TGTGCCAGCAGCTTAATGCCAGGGGTGGCGCCTGGCTACACCTTC
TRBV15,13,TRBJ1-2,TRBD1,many,CATGTGGELGYTF,TGTGCCACTGGGACAGGAGGAGAGCTCGGCTACACCTTC
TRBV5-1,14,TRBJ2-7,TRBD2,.,CASSFDREVYEQYF,TGCGCCAGCAGCTTCGACCGGGAGGTGTACGAGCAGTACTTC
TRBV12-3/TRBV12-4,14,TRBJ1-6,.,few,CASSFSGRNSPLHF,TGTGCCAGCAGTTTCTCGGGGAGGAATTCACCCCTCCACTTT
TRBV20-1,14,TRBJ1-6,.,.,CSARDPGVNSPLHF,TGCAGTGCTAGAGATCCAGGGGTGAATTCACCCCTCCACTTT
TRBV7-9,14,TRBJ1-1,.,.,CASSSVLGNTEAFF,TGTGCCAGCAGCTCCGTACTAGGGAACACTGAAGCTTTCTTT
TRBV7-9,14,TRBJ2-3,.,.,CASSFRVGTDTQYF,TGTGCCAGCAGCTTCCGGGTGGGCACAGATACGCAGTATTTT
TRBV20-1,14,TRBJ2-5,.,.,CSAQKGGSQETQYF,TGCAGTGCCCAAAAGGGCGGCTCCCAAGAGACCCAGTACTTC
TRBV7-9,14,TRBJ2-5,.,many,CASRNPGRQETQYF,TGTGCCAGCAGGAACCCGGGACGACAAGAGACCCAGTACTTC
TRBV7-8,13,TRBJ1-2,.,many,CASSPAFDYGYTF,TGTGCCAGCAGCCCCGCCTTTGACTATGGCTACACCTTC
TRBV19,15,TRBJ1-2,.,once,CASRSRGTNLYGYTF,TGTGCCAGTAGATCCCGAGGGACAAATCTCTATGGCTACACCTTC
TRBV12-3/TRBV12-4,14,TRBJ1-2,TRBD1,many,CASSLTGTDYGYTF,TGTGCCAGCAGTTTGACAGGGACGGATTATGGCTACACCTTC
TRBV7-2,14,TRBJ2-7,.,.,CASSLEQGGYEQYF,TGTGCCAGCAGCTTAGAACAGGGTGGCTACGAGCAGTACTTC
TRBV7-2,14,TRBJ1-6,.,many,CASSLETDNSPLHF,TGTGCCAGCAGCTTGGAGACAGATAATTCACCCCTCCACTTT
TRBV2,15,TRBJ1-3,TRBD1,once,CASRQGTAGGNTIYF,TGTGCCAGCAGGCAGGGGACAGCGGGAGGAAACACCATATATTTT
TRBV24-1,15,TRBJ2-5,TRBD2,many,CATSVLAGVVETQYF,TGTGCCACCAGTGTTCTAGCGGGAGTAGTGGAGACCCAGTACTTC
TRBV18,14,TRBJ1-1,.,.,CASSPPIRNTEAFF,TGTGCCAGCTCACCACCGATCAGAAACACTGAAGCTTTCTTT
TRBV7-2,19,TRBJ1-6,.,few,CASSFRIGELSSYNSPLHF,TGTGCCAGCAGCTTTCGCATCGGGGAGTTAAGCTCCTATAATTCACCCCTCCACTTT
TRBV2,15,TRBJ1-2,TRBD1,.,CASSERGTGELCYTF,TGTGCCAGCAGCGAAAGAGGGACAGGGGAACTGTGCTACACCTTC
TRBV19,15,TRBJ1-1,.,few,CASSMRETRGTEAFF,TGTGCCAGTAGTATGAGGGAGACCCGAGGCACTGAAGCTTTCTTT
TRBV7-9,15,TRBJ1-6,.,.,CASSLYRALNSPLHF,TGTGCCAGCAGTTTATACAGGGCACTTAATTCACCCCTCCACTTT
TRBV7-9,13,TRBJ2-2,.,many,CASSPSNTGELFF,TGTGCCAGCAGCCCATCGAACACCGGGGAGCTGTTTTTT
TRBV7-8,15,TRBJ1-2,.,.,CASSVVLEAGYGYTF,TGTGCCAGCAGCGTAGTCCTCGAGGCAGGTTATGGCTACACCTTC
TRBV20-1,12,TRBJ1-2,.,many,CSGQPTMGGYTF,TGCAGTGGGCAGCCTACTATGGGCGGCTACACCTTC
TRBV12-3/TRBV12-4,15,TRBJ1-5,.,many,CASSRTPDSNQPQHF,TGTGCCAGCAGCCGGACACCGGATAGCAATCAGCCCCAGCATTTT
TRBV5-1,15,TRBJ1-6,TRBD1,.,CASSQGQGNRSPLHF,TGCGCCAGCAGCCAGGGACAGGGAAATCGTTCACCCCTCCACTTT
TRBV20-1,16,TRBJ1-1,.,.,CSASAVESFLNTEAFF,TGCAGTGCTAGTGCGGTCGAAAGTTTCTTGAACACTGAAGCTTTCTTT
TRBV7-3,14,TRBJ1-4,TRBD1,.,CASSPGQGSAKLFF,TGTGCCAGCAGCCCGGGACAGGGGTCGGCAAAACTGTTTTTT
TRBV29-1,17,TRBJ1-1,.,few,CSVMGLLTGTVNTEAFF,TGCAGCGTTATGGGACTCTTGACCGGGACGGTGAACACTGAAGCTTTCTTT
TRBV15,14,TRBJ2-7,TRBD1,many,CATSRGQGTYEQYF,TGTGCCACCAGCAGGGGACAGGGGACCTACGAGCAGTACTTC
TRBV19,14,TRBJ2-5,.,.,CASTEGGSQETQYF,TGTGCCAGTACCGAGGGTGGTAGCCAAGAGACCCAGTACTTC
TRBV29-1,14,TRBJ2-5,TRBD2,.,CSVVGTSGGETQYF,TGCAGCGTTGTGGGGACTAGCGGGGGGGAGACCCAGTACTTC
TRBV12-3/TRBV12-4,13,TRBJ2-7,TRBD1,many,CATAGQGAEEQYF,TGTGCCACCGCGGGACAGGGGGCTGAAGAGCAGTACTTC
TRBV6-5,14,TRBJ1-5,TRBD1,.,CASNRDRSNQPQHF,TGTGCCAGCAACCGGGACAGGAGCAATCAGCCCCAGCATTTT
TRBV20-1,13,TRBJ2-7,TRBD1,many,CSASVDRVSEQYF,TGCAGTGCTAGTGTGGACAGGGTGAGCGAGCAGTACTTC